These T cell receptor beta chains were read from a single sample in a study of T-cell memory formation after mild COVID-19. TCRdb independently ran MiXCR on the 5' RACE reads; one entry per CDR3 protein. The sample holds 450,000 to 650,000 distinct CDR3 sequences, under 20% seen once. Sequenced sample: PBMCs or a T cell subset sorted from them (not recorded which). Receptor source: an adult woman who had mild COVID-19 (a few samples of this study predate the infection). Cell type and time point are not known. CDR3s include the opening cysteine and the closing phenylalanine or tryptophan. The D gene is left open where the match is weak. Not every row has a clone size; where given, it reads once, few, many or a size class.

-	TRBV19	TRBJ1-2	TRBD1	CASSIEFRDRGPGYTF	TGTGCCAGTAGTATAGAATTCCGGGACAGGGGGCCTGGCTACACCTTC
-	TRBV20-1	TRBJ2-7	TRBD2	CSASGLAVYEQYF	TGCAGTGCTTCGGGACTAGCGGTCTACGAGCAGTACTTC
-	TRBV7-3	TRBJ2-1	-	CASSLTPPGDNRYNEQFF	TGTGCCAGCAGCTTAACTCCACCCGGGGACAACCGATACAATGAGCAGTTCTTC
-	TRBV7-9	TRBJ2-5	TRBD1	CASSSDRAPLGTQYF	TGTGCCAGCAGCTCGGACAGGGCCCCGTTAGGGACCCAGTACTTC
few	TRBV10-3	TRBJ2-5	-	CATETENQETQYF	TGTGCCACGGAAACAGAAAACCAAGAGACCCAGTACTTC
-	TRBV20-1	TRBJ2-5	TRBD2	CSARDRGGARETQYF	TGCAGTGCTAGAGACCGCGGGGGGGCCAGAGAGACCCAGTACTTC
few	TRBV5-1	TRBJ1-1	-	CASSPHREGTEAFF	TGCGCCAGCAGCCCACACAGGGAGGGAACTGAAGCTTTCTTT
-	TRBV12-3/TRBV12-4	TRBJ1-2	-	CASSLSEGAGEGGYTF	TGTGCCAGCAGTTTAAGCGAGGGTGCAGGTGAGGGAGGCTACACCTTC
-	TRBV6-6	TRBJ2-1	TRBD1	CASSYSPGQGARNEQFF	TGTGCCAGCAGTTACTCGCCGGGACAGGGGGCGCGTAATGAGCAGTTCTTC
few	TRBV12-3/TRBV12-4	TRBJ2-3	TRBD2	CASRSGATDTQYF	TGTGCCAGCCGTAGCGGGGCCACAGATACGCAGTATTTT
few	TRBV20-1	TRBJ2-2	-	CSARMRRGNTGELFF	TGCAGTGCTAGGATGAGGCGGGGGAACACCGGGGAGCTGTTTTTT
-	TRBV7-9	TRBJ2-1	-	CATDWSSYNEQFF	TGTGCCACGGACTGGAGCTCCTACAATGAGCAGTTCTTC
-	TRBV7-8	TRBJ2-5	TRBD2	CASSLEGLAAQETQYF	TGTGCCAGCAGCTTAGAGGGACTAGCGGCTCAAGAGACCCAGTACTTC
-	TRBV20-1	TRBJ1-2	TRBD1	CSARYRGKDYGYTF	TGCAGTGCTAGATACAGGGGTAAAGACTATGGCTACACCTTC
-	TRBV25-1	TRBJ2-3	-	CASSYAAELDTQYF	TGTGCCAGCAGTTACGCGGCAGAGTTAGATACGCAGTATTTT
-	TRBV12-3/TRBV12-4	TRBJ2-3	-	CASSLDPGLAQYF	TGTGCCAGCAGTTTGGACCCGGGACTTGCGCAGTATTTT
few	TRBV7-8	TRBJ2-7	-	CASSLGGGGVEQYF	TGTGCCAGCAGCTTAGGAGGAGGGGGCGTAGAGCAGTACTTC
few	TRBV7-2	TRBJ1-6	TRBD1	CASSFASLGTASNSPLHF	TGTGCCAGCAGCTTTGCATCACTCGGGACAGCCTCTAATTCACCCCTCCACTTT
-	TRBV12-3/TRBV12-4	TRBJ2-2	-	CASSSRDGFSGELFF	TGTGCCAGCAGTTCCAGGGACGGGTTTTCCGGGGAGCTGTTTTTT
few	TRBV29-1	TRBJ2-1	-	CSVDPSTLPVYNEQFF	TGCAGCGTTGACCCATCCACCCTACCAGTTTACAATGAGCAGTTCTTC
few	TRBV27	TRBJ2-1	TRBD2	CASRAGDYNEQFF	TGTGCCAGCAGAGCGGGGGATTACAATGAGCAGTTCTTC
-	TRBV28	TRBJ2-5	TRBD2	CASRGDLQTQYF	TGTGCCAGCCGGGGGGACCTGCAGACCCAGTACTTC
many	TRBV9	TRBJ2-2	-	CASSHAGPTERTGELFF	TGTGCCAGCTCCCATGCGGGACCCACGGAAAGGACCGGGGAGCTGTTTTTT
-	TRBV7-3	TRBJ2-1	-	CASRADGYNEQFF	TGTGCCAGCCGGGCGGACGGTTACAATGAGCAGTTCTTC
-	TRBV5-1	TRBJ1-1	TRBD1	CASSAGGVNTEAFF	TGCGCCAGCAGTGCAGGGGGCGTGAACACTGAAGCTTTCTTT
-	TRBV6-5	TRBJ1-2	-	CASSYGRGNYGYTF	TGTGCCAGCAGTTATGGCAGGGGTAACTATGGCTACACCTTC